This paragraph reports one T cell receptor (beta chain). The data are from a study of shared clonotypes between healthy human individuals. This CDR3 contains 15 residues. Germline V gives CDR1 SGDLS, CDR2 YYNGEE. Trimming removed 0 bases from V and 3 bases from J; junction bases left unmatched: 6. The study drew all its donors from Caucasian adults living in Nashville, Tennessee. Assay used: immunoSEQ multiplex PCR; TCRdb lists only in-frame clones, some missing. Counted here are about 1.5 million clones, about 96% occurring once; the ten biggest clones make up 0.95% to 1.5%. The chain joins TRBV9 to TRBJ2-7; 7 bases fit TRBD2. The sample comprised naive CD4+ T cells sorted from blood. The subset: CD45RA+ positively selected. This sequence was found in a young man in good health. The CDR3 here is CASSVEGAGRYEQYF. In DNA, the CDR3 is TGTGCCAGCAGCGTAGAAGGAGCGGGACGCTACGAGCAGTACTTC.